This T cell receptor (beta chain) derives from a study of CD8+CD57+ T cells in acquired aplastic anemia. Template material for TCR beta VDJ and CDR3 profiling consisted of genomic DNA. TCRdb re-derived calls from the reads in MiXCR, one entry per CDR3 protein. The data hold approximately 200,000 distinct CDR3 sequences, with over 55% observed a single time. This clonotype was observed a single time. The CDR3 is made up of 16 amino acids. With V trimmed by 3 bases and J by 5 bases, 6 bases remained unmatched. Germline V gene lookup returns CDR1 DFQATT and CDR2 SNEGSKA (reference sequence). Sequencing input: sorted CD4+, CD8+, or CD8+CD57+ T cells (not recorded which) from PBMCs. The sequence was collected from a human donor in good health. The V and J genes are TRBV20-1 and TRBJ2-5; 16 positions match TRBD2. The CDR3 is CSARGTSGRAGETQYF. The CDR3, as DNA: TGCAGTGCTAGGGGGACTAGCGGGAGGGCCGGGGAGACCCAGTACTTC.